This entry lists 25 T cell receptor beta chains sequenced from one sample in a study of CD8 T cells in Susac syndrome. Random hexamers were used to reverse transcribe an amount of about 0.45 to 1 ug RNA. TCRdb re-analysed the immunoSEQ multiplex PCR reads in MiXCR, keeping a single row per CDR3 protein. The table records about 280,000 distinct CDR3 sequences, more than 75% of them present only once. The sequencing sample was made of CD8+ T cells from PBMCs. Receptors originate from a human donor with multiple sclerosis.

The chain uses TRBV7-9 and TRBJ1-1; D is unresolved. Germline CDR1 and CDR2: SEHNR and FQNEAQ (reference sequence). CDR3 length: 12 residues. The V end lost 4 bases, the J end lost 5 bases, and 8 bases lay between the germline ends. CDR3 coding DNA: TGTGCCAGCAGCTCCCGTTGGACTGAAGCTTTCTTT. The encoded protein is CASSSRWTEAFF. Combining the CDR3 with reference TRBV7-9 and TRBJ1-1 gives the whole variable domain DTGVSQNPRHKITKRGQNVTFRCDPISEHNRLYWYRQTLGQGPEFLTYFQNEAQLEKSRLLSDRFSAERPKGSFSTLEIQRTEQGDSAMYLCASSSRWTEAFFGQGTRLTVV.

This clonotype was recorded only once. The chain links TRBV6-6 to TRBJ1-5, with 8 positions matching TRBD1. V shed 8 bases and J 2 bases; nucleotides not matched to a gene: 5. This CDR3 comprises 14 residues. The germline CDR1 and CDR2 sequences are MNHNY and SVGAGI (reference sequence). In DNA, the CDR3 is TGTGCCAGCCTAGGACAGGGCGGCAATCAGCCCCAGCATTTT. It yields the protein CASLGQGGNQPQHF.

This sequence joins TRBV3-1 and TRBJ1-5, with D tentatively TRBD1 (5 bases). V was shortened by 2 bases and J by 8 bases, with 13 bases between the two germline ends. CDR1 is LGHDT and CDR2 is YNNKEL in the germline V gene (reference sequence). CDR3 length: 14 amino acids. CDR3 sequence: CASSQTRGREPQHF. The CDR3, as DNA: TGTGCCAGCAGCCAAACAAGGGGAAGGGAGCCCCAGCATTTT.

The chain employs TRBV27 and TRBJ2-1; tentative D call: TRBD2 (6 bases). V was shortened by 7 bases and J by 4 bases, with 14 bases between the two germline ends. The length of the CDR3 is 14 residues. Germline-derived CDR1 and CDR2 are MNHEY and SMNVEV (reference sequence). As DNA, the CDR3 is TGTGCCAGCACCTCTGGAGGGACTTACAATGAGCAGTTCTTC. Amino acids: CASTSGGTYNEQFF.

This clonotype turned up a few times. V and J are TRBV7-2 and TRBJ2-3; 7 bases line up with TRBD2. The CDR3 runs 14 residues. Germline assignment: CDR1 SGHTA and CDR2 FQGNSA. V shed 5 bases and J 5 bases; nucleotides not matched to a gene: 7. The CDR3 protein is CASSLRLAGDTQYF. CDR3 nucleotides: TGTGCCAGCAGCCTGCGACTAGCTGGAGATACGCAGTATTTT.

This clonotype was found a few times. This rearrangement joins TRBV7-9 to TRBJ2-7, with TRBD2 matching 13 bases. The germline CDR1 and CDR2 sequences are SEHNR and FQNEAQ (reference sequence). CDR3 length: 15 residues. J gave up 6 bases and V 5 bases, and 7 bases lay outside the gene matches. CDR3 nucleotides: TGTGCCAGCAGCCGAACTAGCGGGAGGGCCGGCGAGCAGTACTTC. The encoded protein is CASSRTSGRAGEQYF.

This chain joins TRBV27 and TRBJ2-1; D uncertain. V dropped 5 bases and J dropped 4 bases, with 3 bases sitting between them. This CDR3 region has 11 residues. Germline loops: CDR1 MNHEY, CDR2 SMNVEV (reference sequence). Written as DNA, the CDR3 is TGTGCCAGCAGTGTATACAATGAGCAGTTCTTC. This sequence encodes CASSVYNEQFF.

The gene calls are TRBV2 and TRBJ1-6, with 9 bases fitting TRBD1. There are 13 residues in the CDR3. In germline, CDR1 is SNHLY, CDR2 FYNNEI. V lost 8 bases, J lost 9 bases, and 5 bases stayed unmatched. CDR3 coding DNA: TGTGCCAGCGAGGGACAGGGTACTTCACCCCTCCACTTT. As protein: CASEGQGTSPLHF.

The rearrangement joins TRBV5-1 to TRBJ2-2, with 14 bases fitting TRBD2. Germline assignment: CDR1 SGHRS and CDR2 YFSETQ. The CDR3 contains 16 residues. Losses at the gene ends were 4 bases for V and 6 bases for J; bases not matched to a gene: 5. In DNA form, the CDR3 reads TGCGCCAGCAGCGCGGGACTAGCGGGAGTGTCCGGGGAGCTGTTTTTT. It encodes CASSAGLAGVSGELFF.

This chain connects TRBV4-1 to TRBJ2-1; D may be TRBD2 (6 bases). The CDR3 loop spans 11 amino acids. Per germline, CDR1 MGHRA and CDR2 YSYEKL. The V and J ends lost 1 base and 12 bases respectively, with 7 bases between them. The CDR3 bases are TGCGCCAGCAGCCAAGGGACTATGCAGTTCTTC. It specifies CASSQGTMQFF.

J is TRBJ2-7 and V is TRBV29-1; D possibly matches TRBD1 or TRBD2 (6 bases each). The CDR3 loop spans 14 amino acids. V gave up 6 bases and J gave up 4 bases, with 19 bases separating them. Germline CDR1 SQVTM, CDR2 ANQGSEA. The CDR3 loop is CSVTSRGAGYEQYF. Here the CDR3 DNA reads TGCAGCGTGACCTCTAGGGGGGCGGGGTACGAGCAGTACTTC.

The chain is built from TRBV29-1 and TRBJ2-1; D is ambiguous. Germline assignment: CDR1 SQVTM and CDR2 ANQGSEA. Trimming removed 0 bases from V and 3 bases from J, with 9 bases in between. The CDR3 totals 14 residues. Written as DNA, the CDR3 is TGCAGCGTTGAAGATCGTTCAGACTACAATGAGCAGTTCTTC. This codes for CSVEDRSDYNEQFF.

CDR3 protein: CASSYEGWWGNTEAFF. For the CDR3, the DNA is TGTGCCAGCAGTTACGAGGGTTGGTGGGGGAACACTGAAGCTTTCTTT. This chain joins TRBV6-5 and TRBJ1-1, with D hard to call. Looked up from germline, CDR1 is MNHEY and CDR2 is SVGAGI. The V gene lost 2 bases and the J gene lost 1 base, with 14 bases spanning the gap. The CDR3 consists of 16 residues.

The chain links TRBV4-1 to TRBJ2-5; D remains ambiguous. Germline CDR1 MGHRA, CDR2 YSYEKL. The V gene lost 4 bases and the J gene lost 3 bases, with 15 bases spanning the gap. The CDR3 runs to 15 residues. Here the CDR3 reads CASSLLGSPEETQYF. CDR3 bases: TGCGCCAGCAGCCTTCTCGGCAGCCCTGAAGAGACCCAGTACTTC.

This chain joins TRBV6-5 and TRBJ1-1; D possibly corresponds to TRBD1 (5 bases). The germline CDR1 and CDR2 sequences are MNHEY and SVGAGI. V dropped 3 bases and J dropped 0 bases, with 14 bases sitting between them. This CDR3 is 16 amino acids long. In nucleotides, the CDR3 is TGTGCCAGCAGTTATGAGGGCAGGGCTTTGAACACTGAAGCTTTCTTT. This translates into CASSYEGRALNTEAFF.

The V and J genes are TRBV7-9 and TRBJ1-3; D not resolved. Germline V gene sequence: CDR1 SEHNR, CDR2 FQNEAQ (reference sequence). This CDR3 comprises 12 residues. V dropped 5 bases and J dropped 8 bases, with 10 bases sitting between them. CDR3 DNA: TGTGCCAGCAGCCCTTCACGGGACACCATATATTTT. It translates to CASSPSRDTIYF.

This clonotype has only one observation. The V and J genes are TRBV2 and TRBJ1-1, with D possibly being TRBD1 (5 bases). The CDR3 runs to 11 residues. Trimming took 10 bases from V and 6 from J, leaving 12 bases between them. Germline V gives CDR1 SNHLY, CDR2 FYNNEI. CDR3 protein: CAIFGGSEAFF. Written as DNA, the CDR3 is TGTGCCATCTTTGGGGGATCTGAAGCTTTCTTT.

The chain employs TRBV28 and TRBJ2-2; TRBD2 might be the D (6 bases). The CDR3 covers 17 residues. CDR1 and CDR2 (germline): MDHEN, SYDVKM. Trimming took 3 bases from V and 6 from J, leaving 20 bases between them. CDR3 DNA: TGTGCCAGCAGTTTCTGGCGCAGCGGGCCTCGGGCCGGGGAGCTGTTTTTT. Translation gives CASSFWRSGPRAGELFF.

The chain combines TRBV11-1 with TRBJ2-7; TRBD2 might be the D (6 bases). The CDR3 is 14 residues long. Trimming pared 5 bases from V and 2 bases from J, leaving 13 bases between. The V gene's germline CDR1 is SGHAT and CDR2 FQDESV (reference sequence). The DNA for the CDR3 is TGTGCCAGCAGCCGGGACGGAGGGGCCTACGAGCAGTACTTC. Amino acids: CASSRDGGAYEQYF. The entire variable domain, with the rest obtained from reference TRBV11-1 and TRBJ2-7, is as follows: EAEVAQSPRYKITEKSQAVAFWCDPISGHATLYWYRQILGQGPELLVQFQDESVVDDSQLPKDRFSAERLKGVDSTLKIQPAELGDSAMYLCASSRDGGAYEQYFGPGTRLTVT.

The chain recombines TRBV6-4 with TRBJ1-1; a weak D match, TRBD1 (5 bases). This CDR3 region has 13 residues. The V and J ends lost 3 bases and 11 bases respectively, with 16 bases between them. The germline CDR1 and CDR2 sequences are MRHNA and SNTAGT. This chain's CDR3 is CASSEQAGSTAFF. The CDR3 region has the DNA TGTGCCAGCAGTGAACAGGCGGGTTCGACGGCTTTCTTT.

The J gene is TRBJ2-7, the V gene TRBV9; the match to TRBD2 covers 9 bases. Trimming cost V 4 bases and J 5 bases; bases outside gene matches: 10. This CDR3 has 15 residues. Germline CDR1 SGDLS, CDR2 YYNGEE. CDR3 region: CASSQAGGGPHEQYF. Written as DNA, the CDR3 is TGTGCCAGCAGCCAAGCGGGGGGAGGGCCCCACGAGCAGTACTTC.

V and J are TRBV5-1 and TRBJ2-3; 10 positions match TRBD2. The germline gives CDR1 SGHRS, CDR2 YFSETQ. This CDR3 comprises 15 residues. The ends lost 5 bases at V and 6 bases at J; junction bases unmatched: 9. CDR3 bases: TGCGCCAGCAGAGACGTAGCGGGAGGATCCGATACGCAGTATTTT. It is translated as CASRDVAGGSDTQYF.

The rearrangement uses TRBV29-1 and TRBJ1-1; the D is unclear. CDR3 length: 12 residues. CDR1 and CDR2 from the germline V gene are SQVTM and ANQGSEA. Trimming pared 7 bases from V and 4 bases from J, leaving 13 bases between. In DNA, the CDR3 is TGCAGCGCGGCGGGCCGTTTCACTGAAGCTTTCTTT. This gives the protein CSAAGRFTEAFF.

This chain uses TRBV6-5 with TRBJ1-1; D call uncertain. The CDR3 runs 15 residues. Germline V gene lookup returns CDR1 MNHEY and CDR2 SVGAGI. Trimming stripped 0 bases from V and 0 bases from J, with 8 bases between. CDR3 protein: CASSYSAGMNTEAFF. The CDR3 DNA reads as TGTGCCAGCAGTTACTCGGCAGGTATGAACACTGAAGCTTTCTTT.

V is TRBV9 and J is TRBJ1-3; D ambiguous. This CDR3 region has 13 residues. Germline V gives CDR1 SGDLS, CDR2 YYNGEE. V lost 2 bases to trimming and J lost 4 bases, with 7 bases between them. The CDR3 DNA follows: TGTGCCAGCAGCGTTGAACACGGAAACACCATATATTTT. Encoded protein: CASSVEHGNTIYF.